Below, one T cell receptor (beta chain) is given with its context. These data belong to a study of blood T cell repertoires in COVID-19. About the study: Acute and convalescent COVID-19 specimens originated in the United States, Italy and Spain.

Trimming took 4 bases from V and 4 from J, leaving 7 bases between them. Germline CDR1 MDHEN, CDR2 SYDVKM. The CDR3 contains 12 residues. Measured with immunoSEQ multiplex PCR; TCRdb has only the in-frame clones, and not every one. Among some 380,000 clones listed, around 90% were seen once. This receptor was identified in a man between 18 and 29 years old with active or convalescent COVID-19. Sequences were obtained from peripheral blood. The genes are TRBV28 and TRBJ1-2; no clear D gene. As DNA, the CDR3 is TGTGCCAGCAGTTCCACAGCCTATGGCTACACCTTC. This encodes CASSSTAYGYTF.